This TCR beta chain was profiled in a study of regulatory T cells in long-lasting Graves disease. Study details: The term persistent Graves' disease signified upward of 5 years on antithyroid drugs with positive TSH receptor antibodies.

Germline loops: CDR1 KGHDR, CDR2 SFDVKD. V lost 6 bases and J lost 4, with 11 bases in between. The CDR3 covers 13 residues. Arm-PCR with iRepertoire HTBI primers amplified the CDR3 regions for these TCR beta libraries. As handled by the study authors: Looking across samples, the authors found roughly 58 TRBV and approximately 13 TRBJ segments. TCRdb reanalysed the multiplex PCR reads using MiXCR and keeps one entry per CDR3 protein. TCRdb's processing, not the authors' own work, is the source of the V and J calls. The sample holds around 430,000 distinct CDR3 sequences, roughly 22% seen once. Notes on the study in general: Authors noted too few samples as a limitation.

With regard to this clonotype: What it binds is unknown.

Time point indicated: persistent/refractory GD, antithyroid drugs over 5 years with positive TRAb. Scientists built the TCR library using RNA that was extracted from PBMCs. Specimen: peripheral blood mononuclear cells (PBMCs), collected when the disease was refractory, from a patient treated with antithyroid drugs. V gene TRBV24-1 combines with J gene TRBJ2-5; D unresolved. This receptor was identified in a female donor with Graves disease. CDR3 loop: CATSFHRRETQYF. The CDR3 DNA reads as TGTGCCACCAGTTTCCATAGGAGAGAGACCCAGTACTTC.